This record concerns one T cell receptor beta chain sequence. The record originates from a study of blood T cell repertoires in COVID-19. Study details: The analysed material was cDNA or gDNA that came from T cells, B-cell-depleted T cells, or PBMCs.

Per the original data handling: From reference gene primer amplification, estimates of nucleated cell counts were derived. Using immunoSEQ multiplex PCR, the repertoire was profiled, and TCRdb retains in-frame clones only, with some absent. V, J and clone size were drawn from that table, and D and trimming were deduced from the DNA. Of roughly 100,000 clones listed, approximately 86% are singletons. The CDR3 is made up of 13 amino acids. V was trimmed by 5 bases and J by 7 bases, leaving 12 bases between them. Germline assignment: CDR1 LGHDT and CDR2 YNNKEL (reference sequence). The chain has TRBV3-1 (or the pseudogene TRBV3-2) and TRBJ1-5; D might be TRBD1 (5 bases). This TCR derives from a woman aged 80 or older with acute or convalescent COVID-19. The sequencing input was peripheral blood. CDR3 region: CASSRGLGQPQHF. CDR3 bases: TGTGCCAGCAGCAGGGGCCTTGGACAGCCCCAGCATTTT.